This T cell receptor (beta chain) is drawn from a study of blood T cell repertoires in COVID-19. The V gene lost 8 bases and the J gene lost 1 base, with 11 bases spanning the gap. The germline gives CDR1 MNHEY, CDR2 SVGAGI. The CDR3 contains 13 residues. The table came from immunoSEQ multiplex PCR; TCRdb's copy has only in-frame clones and leaves some out. Among roughly 200,000 clones listed, around 86% were seen once. Sequences were obtained from peripheral blood. The TCR comes from an elderly woman with COVID-19, enrolled during active disease. This chain links TRBV6-5 with TRBJ1-1, with D possibly matching TRBD1 (6 bases). CDR3: CASGQTGNTEAFF. CDR3 DNA: TGTGCCAGCGGTCAGACAGGGAACACTGAAGCTTTCTTT.